What follows are 16 T cell receptor delta chains derived from one specimen sequenced in a study of gamma-delta chains in newborns, infants, children. TCRdb ran CATT on the reads. The sample includes roughly 3,400 delta-chain clones, approximately 1.3% of them seen just once. Material for sequencing was blood. The source is a child who was a newborn, infant or young child, either healthy, febrile or measles-vaccinated (not recorded which).

This clone was picked up a small number of times. TCRdb has a much larger clone's protein, which differs at residue 12 from the translation of this DNA, likely because of a read error; what is shown is the protein translated from the DNA. The V gene is TRDV2, the J gene TRDJ3, with 9 bases identical to TRDD3. Germline-derived CDR1 and CDR2 are GEAIGNYY and EKD. The CDR3 is 17 amino acids. CDR3 nucleotides: TGTGCCTGTGACACCTGGGGGATATCCTGGGACGCCCGACAGATGTTTTTC. It encodes CACDTWGISWDARQMFF.

This clone is labeled as medium-sized. Germline and junction disagree at one end, which may indicate a read error. The genes are TRDV2 and TRDJ2, with 8 bases that match TRDD3. The CDR3 totals 15 residues. CDR1 GEAIGNYY and CDR2 EKD come from the germline V gene. The CDR3 DNA sequence: TGTGCCTGTGACATACTGGGGGCTTTGACAGCACACCTCTTCTTT. This sequence encodes CACDILGALTAHLFF.

Details on this clone: This DNA translates differently at residue 14 from the TCRdb protein, which is that of a much larger clone; a read error is likely, and the protein shown is the DNA's own translation. The CDR3 sequence: CACDTVGVPSSWDARQMFF. The CDR3 DNA reads as TGTGCCTGTGACACCGTGGGGGTCCCAAGCTCCTGGGACGCCCGACAGATGTTTTTC. V and J are TRDV2 and TRDJ3, with TRDD3 as a possible D gene (6 bases). Germline assignment: CDR1 GEAIGNYY and CDR2 EKD. The CDR3 runs to 19 residues.

This clone appeared a few times. Translating this DNA gives a protein that differs at residue 8 from the TCRdb one, which belongs to a much larger clone; a read error is likely, and the protein shown is this translation. The V gene is TRDV2, the J gene TRDJ3; 10 bases fit TRDD3. The V segment lost 8 bases and the J segment 0 bases; nucleotides outside the gene matches: 6. The CDR3 runs 17 residues. From germline, CDR1 is GEAIGNYY and CDR2 EKD. CDR3 nucleotides: TGTGCCTTTGATACTGGGGGATGCTCCTGGGACACCCGACAGATGTTTTTC. It specifies CAFDTGGCSWDTRQMFF.

Worth noting for this clone: This is likely an artifact of a read error, given a far larger clone one base away. The sample carries other DNA sequences with the same CDR3. The CDR3 sequence is CACDTVGWGIGSWDTRQMFF. The CDR3 nucleotides read TGTGCCTGTGATACCGTGGGCTGGGGGATAGGATCCTGGGACACCCGACAGATGTTTTTC. V is TRDV2 and J is TRDJ3; 10 bases are a match to TRDD3. The ends lost 4 bases at V and 1 base at J; junction bases unmatched: 12. Germline V CDR1 and CDR2: GEAIGNYY, EKD. The CDR3 runs 20 residues.

This clone was counted ten times or more. A far larger clone is a single base away, which makes a read error likely. V usage is TRDV2 and J usage is TRDJ3; 13 positions agree with TRDD3. CDR1 and CDR2 from the germline V gene are GEAIGNYY and EKD. V gave up 3 bases and J gave up 2 bases; unmatched junction bases: 9. CDR3 length: 20 residues. The CDR3 loop reads CACDPPVLGDTPWDTRQMFF. The CDR3 DNA sequence: TGTGCCTGTGACCCTCCCGTACTGGGGGATACGCCCTGGGACACCCGACAGATGTTTTTC.

With regard to this clone: One base separates it from a far larger clone, so it is likely a read error. The sample contains more than one DNA sequence encoding this CDR3. The chain has TRDV2 and TRDJ3; the match to TRDD3 covers 13 bases. Germline V gene lookup returns CDR1 GEAIGNYY and CDR2 EKD. The CDR3 covers 18 residues. The CDR3 here is CACDTGGYDSWDTRQMFF. The CDR3 DNA reads as TGCGCCTGTGACACTGGGGGATACGACTCCTGGGACACCCGACAGATGTTTTTC.

This clone was counted only a few times. Only one base separates this from a far larger clonotype, so it likely reflects a read error. Other nucleotide sequences in the sample specify the same CDR3. The gene calls are TRDV2 and TRDJ3; 11 bases fit TRDD3. The CDR3 is made up of 17 amino acids. The germline V gene encodes CDR1 GEAIGNYY and CDR2 EKD. The CDR3 is CACESLGDTWDTRQMFF. The DNA of the CDR3 is TGTGCCTGTGAATCTCTGGGGGATACCTGGGACACTCGACAGATGTTTTTC.

This clone was seen only a few times. TCRdb shows a much larger clone's protein in place of this DNA's translation, and the two differ at residue 14, likely through a read error; the protein shown is translated from the DNA. The V and J genes are TRDV2 and TRDJ3, with 9 nucleotides matching TRDD3. Germline lookup yields CDR1 GEAIGNYY and CDR2 EKD. The CDR3 has 17 residues. CDR3 residues: CACDTGGYSWDTRRMFF. CDR3 DNA: TGTGCCTGTGACACCGGGGGATACTCCTGGGACACCCGACGGATGTTTTTC.

The chain joins TRDV1 to TRDJ1; 10 bases align to TRDD3. The CDR3 has 14 residues. CDR1 TSWWSYY and CDR2 QGS come from the germline V gene. Trimming removed 7 bases from V and 3 bases from J; junction bases left unmatched: 5. The CDR3 sequence: CALESGGYADKLIF. CDR3 bases: TGTGCTCTTGAGTCCGGGGGATACGCCGATAAACTCATCTTT.

A few counts support this clone. A far larger clone is a single base away, which makes a read error likely. The identical CDR3 is also encoded by other nucleotide sequences in the sample. The chain joins TRAV29/DV5 to TRDJ3; TRDD3 matches at 12 bases. The CDR3 has 15 amino acids. Germline values: CDR1 NSMFDY, CDR2 ISSIKDK. The CDR3 here is CAATGGYWDTRQMFF. CDR3 sequence (DNA): TGTGCAGCTACTGGGGGATACTGGGATACCCGACAGATGTTTTTC.

This clone was counted between two and nine times. A far larger clone is one base from this, pointing to a likely read error. This chain uses TRDV3 with TRDJ1, with unresolved D. Trimming removed 4 bases at V and 9 bases at J, with 15 bases between. The CDR3 extends over 11 amino acids. Germline V gene data show CDR1 as TVYSNPD and CDR2 as GDNSRS (reference sequence). The CDR3 DNA follows: TGTGCCTCGAGTGCGGGCTTGGAACTCATCTTT. Protein product: CASSAGLELIF.

For this clone: One base separates it from a far larger clone, so it is likely a read error. The sample carries other DNA sequences with the same CDR3. The genes are TRDV2 and TRDJ1, with 13 bases that match TRDD3. The CDR3 totals 15 residues. V lost 4 bases, J lost 4 bases, and 5 bases stayed unmatched. From germline, CDR1 is GEAIGNYY and CDR2 EKD. DNA of the CDR3: TGTGCCTGTGATAAACTGGGGGATACGATCGATAAACTCATCTTT. It translates to CACDKLGDTIDKLIF.

This clone is judged medium-sized (0.01 to 0.1%). This chain joins TRDV3 and TRDJ1; possibly TRDD3 for D (6 bases). CDR1 is TVYSNPD, CDR2 GDNSRS, per germline (reference sequence). The ends were cut back, 0 bases at V and 2 bases at J, with 16 bases in the middle. The CDR3 has 15 residues. This CDR3 reads CAFSYWGPSTDKLIF. In DNA, the CDR3 is TGTGCCTTTAGTTATTGGGGGCCCTCGACCGATAAACTCATCTTT.

In the case of this clone: The TCRdb record carries a much larger clone's protein, which differs from this DNA's translation at residue 13; a read error is the likely cause, and the protein listed here is the DNA translation. V and J are TRDV2 and TRDJ3; 9 bases line up with TRDD3. This CDR3 has 18 residues. Looked up from germline, CDR1 is GEAIGNYY and CDR2 is EKD. The CDR3 reads CACDTVGDSSWDNRQMFF. The CDR3 DNA reads as TGTGCCTGTGACACCGTGGGGGATAGCTCCTGGGACAACCGACAGATGTTTTTC.

Concerning this clone: The translation of this DNA and the TCRdb protein of a much larger clone differ at residue 7, probably owing to a read error; the protein shown here is translated from the DNA. This sequence joins TRDV2 and TRDJ3; TRDD3 matches at 10 bases. Germline loops: CDR1 GEAIGNYY, CDR2 EKD. The CDR3 consists of 20 residues. V trimming: 0 bases; J trimming: 2 bases; junction bases outside the gene matches: 9. The CDR3 DNA follows: TGTGCCTGTGACACCGAAACTGGGGGATCCTCTACCTGGGACACCCGACAGATGTTTTTC. Translation: CACDTETGGSSTWDTRQMFF.